The entry that follows covers one T cell receptor beta chain sequence. TCRdb's table, derived via immunoSEQ multiplex PCR, lists solely in-frame clones and lacks some. The table has tens of thousands of clones, over 70% seen once; the top ten hold about 46%. This entry comes from a study of T cell responses to AZD1222 COVID-19 vaccine. Germline CDR1 and CDR2: KGHSH and LQKENI. The length of the CDR3 is 15 residues. With 3 bases clipped from V and 5 bases from J, the junction kept 7 bases outside the gene matches. Sequences were derived from peripheral blood, sampled 28 days after the second AZD1222 dose. The V and J genes are TRBV18 and TRBJ2-5, with TRBD1 matching 9 bases. The clonotype was recovered from an adult who received the AZD1222 COVID-19 vaccine. The CDR3 region is CASSPRQGVEETQYF. In DNA form, the CDR3 reads TGTGCCAGCTCACCGCGACAGGGGGTGGAGGAGACCCAGTACTTC.